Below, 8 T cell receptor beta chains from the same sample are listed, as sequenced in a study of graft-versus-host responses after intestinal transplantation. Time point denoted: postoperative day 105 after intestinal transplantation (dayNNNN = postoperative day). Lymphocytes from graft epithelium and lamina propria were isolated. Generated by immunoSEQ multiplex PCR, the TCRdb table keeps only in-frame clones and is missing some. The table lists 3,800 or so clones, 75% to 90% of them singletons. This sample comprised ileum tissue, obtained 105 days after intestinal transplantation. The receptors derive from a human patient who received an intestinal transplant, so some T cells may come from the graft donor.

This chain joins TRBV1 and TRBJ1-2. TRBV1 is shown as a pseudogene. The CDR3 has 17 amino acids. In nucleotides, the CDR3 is TGCACCAGCAGATTGACGGGTTTGTGGCGAAAGACCTATGGCTACACCTTC. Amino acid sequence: CTSRLTGLWRKTYGYTF.

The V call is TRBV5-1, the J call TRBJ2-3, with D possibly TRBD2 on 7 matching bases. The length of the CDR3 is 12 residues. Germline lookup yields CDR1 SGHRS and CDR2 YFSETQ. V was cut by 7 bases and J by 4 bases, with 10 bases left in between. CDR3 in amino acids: CASEGGADTQYF. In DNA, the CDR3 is TGCGCCAGCGAGGGGGGGGCAGATACGCAGTATTTT.

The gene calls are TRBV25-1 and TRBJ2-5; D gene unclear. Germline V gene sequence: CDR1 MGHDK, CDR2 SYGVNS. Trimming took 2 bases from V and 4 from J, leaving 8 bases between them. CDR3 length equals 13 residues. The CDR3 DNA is TGTGCCAGCAGTGAAAAGGGCGGAGAGACCCAGTACTTC. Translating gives CASSEKGGETQYF.

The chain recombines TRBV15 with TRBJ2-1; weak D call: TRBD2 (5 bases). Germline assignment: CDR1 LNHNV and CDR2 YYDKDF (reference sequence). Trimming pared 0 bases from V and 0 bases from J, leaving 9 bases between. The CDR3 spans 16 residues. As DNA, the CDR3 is TGTGCCACCAGCAGAGAGGGCGGGCTCTCCTACAATGAGCAGTTCTTC. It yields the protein CATSREGGLSYNEQFF.

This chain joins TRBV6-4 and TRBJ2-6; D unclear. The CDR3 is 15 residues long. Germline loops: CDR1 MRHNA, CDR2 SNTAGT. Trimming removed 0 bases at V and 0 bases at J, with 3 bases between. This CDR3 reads CASSDSSSGANVLTF. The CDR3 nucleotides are TGTGCCAGCAGTGACTCAAGCTCTGGGGCCAACGTCCTGACTTTC.

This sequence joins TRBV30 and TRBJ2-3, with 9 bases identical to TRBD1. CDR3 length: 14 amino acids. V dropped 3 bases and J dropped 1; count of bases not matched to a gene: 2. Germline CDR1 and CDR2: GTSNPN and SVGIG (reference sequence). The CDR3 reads CAWSRDRGTDTQYF. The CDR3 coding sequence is TGTGCCTGGAGCCGGGACAGGGGCACAGATACGCAGTATTTT.

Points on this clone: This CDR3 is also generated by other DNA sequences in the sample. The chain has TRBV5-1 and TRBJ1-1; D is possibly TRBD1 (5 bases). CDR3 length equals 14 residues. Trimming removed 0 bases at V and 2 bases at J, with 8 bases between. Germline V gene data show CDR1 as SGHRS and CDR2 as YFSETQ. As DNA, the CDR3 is TGCGCCAGCAGCTTGGCGACAGCCAACACTGAAGCTTTCTTT. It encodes CASSLATANTEAFF.

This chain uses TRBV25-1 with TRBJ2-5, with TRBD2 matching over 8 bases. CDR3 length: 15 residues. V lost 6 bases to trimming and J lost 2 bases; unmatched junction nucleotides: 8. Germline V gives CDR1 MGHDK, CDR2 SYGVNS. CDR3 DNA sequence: TGTGCCAGCAGCAGGCGGGGGGATAGGCAAGAGACCCAGTACTTC. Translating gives CASSRRGDRQETQYF. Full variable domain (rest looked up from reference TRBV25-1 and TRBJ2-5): EADIYQTPRYLVIGTGKKITLECSQTMGHDKMYWYQQDPGMELHLIHYSYGVNSTEKGDLSSESTVSRIRTEHFPLTLESARPSHTSQYLCASSRRGDRQETQYFGPGTRLLVL.